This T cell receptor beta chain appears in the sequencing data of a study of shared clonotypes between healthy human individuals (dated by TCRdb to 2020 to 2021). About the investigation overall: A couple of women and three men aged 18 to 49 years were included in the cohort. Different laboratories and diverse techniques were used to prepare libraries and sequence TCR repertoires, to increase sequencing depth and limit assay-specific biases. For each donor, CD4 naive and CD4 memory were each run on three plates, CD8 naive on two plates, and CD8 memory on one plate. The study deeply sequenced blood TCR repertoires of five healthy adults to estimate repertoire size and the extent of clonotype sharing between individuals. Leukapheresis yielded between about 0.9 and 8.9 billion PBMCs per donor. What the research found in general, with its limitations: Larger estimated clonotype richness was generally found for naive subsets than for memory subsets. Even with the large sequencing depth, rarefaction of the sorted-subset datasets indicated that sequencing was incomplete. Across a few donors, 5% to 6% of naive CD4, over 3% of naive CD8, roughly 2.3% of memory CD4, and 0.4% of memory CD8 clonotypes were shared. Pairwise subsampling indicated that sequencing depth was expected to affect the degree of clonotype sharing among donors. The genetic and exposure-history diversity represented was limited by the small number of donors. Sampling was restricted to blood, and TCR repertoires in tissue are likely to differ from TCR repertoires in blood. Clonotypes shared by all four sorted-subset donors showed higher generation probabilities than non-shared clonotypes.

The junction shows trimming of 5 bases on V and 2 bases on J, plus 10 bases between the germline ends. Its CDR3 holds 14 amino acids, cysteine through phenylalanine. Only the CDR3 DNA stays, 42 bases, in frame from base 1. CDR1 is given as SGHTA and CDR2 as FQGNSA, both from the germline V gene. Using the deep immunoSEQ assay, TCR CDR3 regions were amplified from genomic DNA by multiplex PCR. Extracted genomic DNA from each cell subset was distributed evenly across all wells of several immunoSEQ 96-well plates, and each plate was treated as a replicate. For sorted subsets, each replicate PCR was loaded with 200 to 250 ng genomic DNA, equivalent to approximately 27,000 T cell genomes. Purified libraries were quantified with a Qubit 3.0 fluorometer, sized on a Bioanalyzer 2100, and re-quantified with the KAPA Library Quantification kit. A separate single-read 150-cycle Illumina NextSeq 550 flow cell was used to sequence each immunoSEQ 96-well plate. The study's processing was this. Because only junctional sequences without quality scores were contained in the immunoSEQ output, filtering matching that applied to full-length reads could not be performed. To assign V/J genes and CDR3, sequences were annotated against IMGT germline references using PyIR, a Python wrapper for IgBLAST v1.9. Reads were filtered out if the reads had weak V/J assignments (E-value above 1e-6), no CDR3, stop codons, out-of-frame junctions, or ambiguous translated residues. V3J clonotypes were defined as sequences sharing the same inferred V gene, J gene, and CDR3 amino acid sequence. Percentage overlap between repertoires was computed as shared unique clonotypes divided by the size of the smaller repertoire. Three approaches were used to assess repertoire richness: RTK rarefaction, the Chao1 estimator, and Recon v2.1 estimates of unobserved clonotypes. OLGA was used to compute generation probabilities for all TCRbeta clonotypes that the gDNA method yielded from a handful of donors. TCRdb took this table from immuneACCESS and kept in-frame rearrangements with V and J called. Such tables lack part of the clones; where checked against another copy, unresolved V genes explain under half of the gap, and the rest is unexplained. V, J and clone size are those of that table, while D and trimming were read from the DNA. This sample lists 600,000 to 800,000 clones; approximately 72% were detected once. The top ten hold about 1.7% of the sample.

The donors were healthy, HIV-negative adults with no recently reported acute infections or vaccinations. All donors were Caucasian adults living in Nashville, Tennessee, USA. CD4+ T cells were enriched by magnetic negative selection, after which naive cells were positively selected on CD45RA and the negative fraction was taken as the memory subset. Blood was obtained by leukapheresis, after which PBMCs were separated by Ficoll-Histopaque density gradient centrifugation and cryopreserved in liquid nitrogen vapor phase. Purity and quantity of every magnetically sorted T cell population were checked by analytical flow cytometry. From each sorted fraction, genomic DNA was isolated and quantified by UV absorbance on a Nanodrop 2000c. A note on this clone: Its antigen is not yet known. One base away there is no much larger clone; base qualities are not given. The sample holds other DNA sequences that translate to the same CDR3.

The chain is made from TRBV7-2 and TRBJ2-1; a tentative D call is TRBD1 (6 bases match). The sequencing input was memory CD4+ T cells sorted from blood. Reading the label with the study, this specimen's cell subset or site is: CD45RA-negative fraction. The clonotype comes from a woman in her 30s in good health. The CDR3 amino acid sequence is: CASSQDSTYNEQFF. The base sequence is TGTGCCAGCAGCCAGGACAGTACCTACAATGAGCAGTTCTTC.